This T cell receptor (beta chain) derives from a study of blood T cell repertoires in COVID-19 (dated by TCRdb to the early 2020s). Turning to the overall study: Collaborator samples came from the United States, Italy and Spain and covered acute and convalescent phases of COVID-19. The prospective study material was composed of cDNA or gDNA derived from T cells, B-cell-depleted T cells, or PBMCs. The dataset comprised deeply sampled blood TCRbeta repertoires from subjects exposed to, actively infected with, or recovered from COVID-19. A freely available public database, intended as a resource for researchers studying the immune response to SARS-CoV-2, is where the repertoires were released. The samples were drawn from two sources: the first 160 participants of the ongoing ImmuneRACE study, and approximately 1,300 subjects contributed by 6 global collaborators. The sample metadata nearly always contained a de-identified subject ID, COVID-19 status, age in years and sex. Where HLA class I and class II types were available, the types were taken from metadata supplied by the sample provider, not from assay-based typing.

What the authors observed across the whole study: Clinical and demographic metadata were provided uncurated, with the amount varying by source and participant.

Whole blood was collected in K2EDTA tubes by collaborating institutions according to the institutions' own protocols. Collaborator samples were shipped for TCRbeta analysis as frozen whole blood, isolated PBMCs, or DNA extracted from either sample type. Details on this clone: Its antigen is not yet known. Base qualities are not provided; no much larger clone lies one nucleotide away.

TCRbeta CDR3 regions were amplified from genomic DNA by means of the immunoSEQ Assay, a bias-controlled multiplex PCR. In the source study's methods: Nucleated cell counts per sample were estimated from amplification of reference gene primers within the assay. Sequence reads were collapsed and filtered to measure the absolute abundance of every unique TCRbeta CDR3 rearrangement. Productive Simpson clonality was computed per sample as the square root of Simpson's diversity index over productive rearrangements. The immuneACCESS repertoire file appears here via TCRdb, limited to in-frame rearrangements. These files lack a portion of the clones; in checked studies, under half of the deficit traces to unresolved V genes, and the cause of the others is not known. V and J calls and clone size are copied from that table; D and trimming were computed from the DNA. This sample gives approximately 78,000 clones in total; approximately 82% of them show up just once. The top ten clones comprise over 15% of the sample.

Measured from the cysteine to the phenylalanine, the CDR3 is 15 residues long. This entry keeps only the CDR3 DNA: 45 bases, framed from base 1. Based on the germline V gene, the CDR1 and CDR2 sequences are SGHTS and YDEGEE. V trim: 4 bases; J trim: 5 bases; unmatched bases: 9. Material for sequencing was peripheral blood. This TCR derives from an elderly woman with acute or convalescent COVID-19. This chain joins TRBV5-8 to TRBJ1-5, with 7 junctional bases fitting TRBD1. The bases are TGTGCCAGCAGCATGGGGGTCAGGGGGGATCAGCCCCAGCATTTT. Its protein product is CASSMGVRGDQPQHF.